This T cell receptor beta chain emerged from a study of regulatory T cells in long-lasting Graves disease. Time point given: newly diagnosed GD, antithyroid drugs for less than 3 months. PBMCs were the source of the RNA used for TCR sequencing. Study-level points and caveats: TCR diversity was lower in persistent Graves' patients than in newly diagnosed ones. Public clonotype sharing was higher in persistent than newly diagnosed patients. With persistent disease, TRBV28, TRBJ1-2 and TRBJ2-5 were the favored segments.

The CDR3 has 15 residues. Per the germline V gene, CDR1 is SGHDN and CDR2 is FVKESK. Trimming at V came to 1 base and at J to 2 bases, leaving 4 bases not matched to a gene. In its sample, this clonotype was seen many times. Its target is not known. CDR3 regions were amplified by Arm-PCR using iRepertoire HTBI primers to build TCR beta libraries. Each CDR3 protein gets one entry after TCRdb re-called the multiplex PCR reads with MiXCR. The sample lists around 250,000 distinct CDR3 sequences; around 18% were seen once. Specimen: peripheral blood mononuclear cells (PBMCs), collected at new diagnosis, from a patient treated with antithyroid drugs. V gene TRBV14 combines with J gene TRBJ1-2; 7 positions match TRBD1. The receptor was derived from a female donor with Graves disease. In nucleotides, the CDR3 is TGTGCCAGCAGCCAAGCCCTAGGGGGCAACTATGGCTACACCTTC. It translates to CASSQALGGNYGYTF.